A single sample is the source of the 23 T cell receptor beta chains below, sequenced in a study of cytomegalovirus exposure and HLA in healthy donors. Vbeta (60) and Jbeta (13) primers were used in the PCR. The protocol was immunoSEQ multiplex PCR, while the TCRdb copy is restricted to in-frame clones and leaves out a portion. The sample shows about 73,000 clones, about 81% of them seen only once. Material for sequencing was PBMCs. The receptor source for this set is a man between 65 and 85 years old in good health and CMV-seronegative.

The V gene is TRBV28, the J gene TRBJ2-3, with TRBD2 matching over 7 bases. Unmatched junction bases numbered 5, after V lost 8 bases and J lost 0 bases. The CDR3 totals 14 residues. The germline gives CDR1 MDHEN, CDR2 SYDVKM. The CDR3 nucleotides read TGTGCCAGCTTGGGACTATACAGCACAGATACGCAGTATTTT. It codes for CASLGLYSTDTQYF. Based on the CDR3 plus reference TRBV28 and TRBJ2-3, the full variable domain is DVKVTQSSRYLVKRTGEKVFLECVQDMDHENMFWYRQDPGLGLRLIYFSYDVKMKEKGDIPEGYSVSREKKERFSLILESASTNQTSMYLCASLGLYSTDTQYFGPGTRLTVL.

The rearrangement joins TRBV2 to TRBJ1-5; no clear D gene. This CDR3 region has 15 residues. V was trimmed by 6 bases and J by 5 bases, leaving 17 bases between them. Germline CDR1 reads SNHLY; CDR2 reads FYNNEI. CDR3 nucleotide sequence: TGTGCCAGCAGGATGACCCGGGAAGGCGATCAGCCCCAGCATTTT. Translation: CASRMTREGDQPQHF.

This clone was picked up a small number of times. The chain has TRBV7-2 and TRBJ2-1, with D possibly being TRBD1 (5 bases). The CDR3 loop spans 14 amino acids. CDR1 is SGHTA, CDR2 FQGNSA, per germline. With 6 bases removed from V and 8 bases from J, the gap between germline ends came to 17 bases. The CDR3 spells CASSGMGHRYEQFF. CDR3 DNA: TGTGCCAGCAGTGGTATGGGGCACCGATATGAGCAGTTCTTC. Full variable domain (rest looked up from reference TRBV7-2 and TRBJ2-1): GAGVSQSPSNKVTEKGKDVELRCDPISGHTALYWYRQSLGQGLEFLIYFQGNSAPDKSGLPSDRFSAERTGGSVSTLTIQRTQQEDSAVYLCASSGMGHRYEQFFGPGTRLTVL.

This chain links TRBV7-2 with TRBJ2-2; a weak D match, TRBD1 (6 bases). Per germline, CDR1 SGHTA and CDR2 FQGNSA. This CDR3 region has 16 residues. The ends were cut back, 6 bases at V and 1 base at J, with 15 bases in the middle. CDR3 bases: TGTGCCAGCAGTCCACAGGGCGCGGGGAACACCGGGGAGCTGTTTTTT. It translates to CASSPQGAGNTGELFF. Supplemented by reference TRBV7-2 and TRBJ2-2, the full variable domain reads GAGVSQSPSNKVTEKGKDVELRCDPISGHTALYWYRQSLGQGLEFLIYFQGNSAPDKSGLPSDRFSAERTGGSVSTLTIQRTQQEDSAVYLCASSPQGAGNTGELFFGEGSRLTVL.

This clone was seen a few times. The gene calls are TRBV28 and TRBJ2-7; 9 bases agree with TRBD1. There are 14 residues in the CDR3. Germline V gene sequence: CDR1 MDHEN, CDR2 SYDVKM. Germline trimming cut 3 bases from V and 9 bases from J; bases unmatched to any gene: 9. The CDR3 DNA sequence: TGTGCCAGCAGTTTTATAGAGGGACAGGGAGGGCAGTACTTC. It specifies CASSFIEGQGGQYF.

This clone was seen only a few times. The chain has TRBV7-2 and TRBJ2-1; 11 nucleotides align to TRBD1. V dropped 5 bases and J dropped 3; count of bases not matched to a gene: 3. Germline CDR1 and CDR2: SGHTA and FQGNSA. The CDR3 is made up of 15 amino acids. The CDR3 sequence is CASSVGQGVYNEQFF. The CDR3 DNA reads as TGTGCCAGCAGCGTGGGACAGGGGGTCTACAATGAGCAGTTCTTC. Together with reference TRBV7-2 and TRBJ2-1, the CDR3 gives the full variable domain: GAGVSQSPSNKVTEKGKDVELRCDPISGHTALYWYRQSLGQGLEFLIYFQGNSAPDKSGLPSDRFSAERTGGSVSTLTIQRTQQEDSAVYLCASSVGQGVYNEQFFGPGTRLTVL.

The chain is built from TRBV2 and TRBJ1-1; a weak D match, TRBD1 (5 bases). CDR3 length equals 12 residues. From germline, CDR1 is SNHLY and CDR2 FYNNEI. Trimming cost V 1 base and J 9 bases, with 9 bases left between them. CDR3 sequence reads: CASSEGGDQAFF. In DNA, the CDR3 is TGTGCCAGCAGTGAAGGGGGGGACCAAGCTTTCTTT.

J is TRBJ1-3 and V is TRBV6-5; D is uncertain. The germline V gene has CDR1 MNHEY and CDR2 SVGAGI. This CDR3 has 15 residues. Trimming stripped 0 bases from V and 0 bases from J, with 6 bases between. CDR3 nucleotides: TGTGCCAGCAGTTACTCCAGTGTCTCTGGAAACACCATATATTTT. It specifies CASSYSSVSGNTIYF.

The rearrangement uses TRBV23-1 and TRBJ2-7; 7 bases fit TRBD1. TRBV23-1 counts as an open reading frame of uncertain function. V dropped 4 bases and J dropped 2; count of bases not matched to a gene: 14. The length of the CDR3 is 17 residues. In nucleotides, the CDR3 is TGCGCCAGCAGTCCCTCCCTTAGACAGGGAGTGGCCTACGAGCAGTACTTC. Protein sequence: CASSPSLRQGVAYEQYF.

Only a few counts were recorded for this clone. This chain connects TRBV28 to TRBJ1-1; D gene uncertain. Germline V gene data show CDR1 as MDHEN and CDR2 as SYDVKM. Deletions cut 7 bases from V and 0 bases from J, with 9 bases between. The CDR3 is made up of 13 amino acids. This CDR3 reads CASTQLMNTEAFF. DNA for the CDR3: TGTGCCAGCACACAGTTAATGAACACTGAAGCTTTCTTT.

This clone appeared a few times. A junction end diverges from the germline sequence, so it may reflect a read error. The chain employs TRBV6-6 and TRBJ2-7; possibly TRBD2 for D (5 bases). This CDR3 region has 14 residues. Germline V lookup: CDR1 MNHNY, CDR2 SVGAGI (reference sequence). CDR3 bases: TGTGCCAGCAGTTTCCCGGCGGACTCCCACGAGCAGTACTTC. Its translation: CASSFPADSHEQYF.

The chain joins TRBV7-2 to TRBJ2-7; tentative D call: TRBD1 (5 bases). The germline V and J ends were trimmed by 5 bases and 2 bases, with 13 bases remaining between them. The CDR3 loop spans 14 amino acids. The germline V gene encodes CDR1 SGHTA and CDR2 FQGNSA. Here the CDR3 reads CASSHGARAYEQYF. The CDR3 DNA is TGTGCCAGCAGCCATGGGGCCAGGGCCTACGAGCAGTACTTC.

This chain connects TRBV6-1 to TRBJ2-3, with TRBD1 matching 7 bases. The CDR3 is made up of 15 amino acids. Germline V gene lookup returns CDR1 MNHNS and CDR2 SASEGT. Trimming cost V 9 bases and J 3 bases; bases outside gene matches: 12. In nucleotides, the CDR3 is TGTGCCAGTCTCACAGGGGACGGTAGTACAGATACGCAGTATTTT. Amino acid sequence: CASLTGDGSTDTQYF.

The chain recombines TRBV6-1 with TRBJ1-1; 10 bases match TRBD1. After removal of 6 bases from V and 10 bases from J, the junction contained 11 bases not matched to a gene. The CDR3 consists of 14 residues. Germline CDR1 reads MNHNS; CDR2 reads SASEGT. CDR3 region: CASRQGDRGERAFF. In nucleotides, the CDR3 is TGTGCCAGCAGGCAAGGGGACAGGGGTGAAAGAGCTTTCTTT.

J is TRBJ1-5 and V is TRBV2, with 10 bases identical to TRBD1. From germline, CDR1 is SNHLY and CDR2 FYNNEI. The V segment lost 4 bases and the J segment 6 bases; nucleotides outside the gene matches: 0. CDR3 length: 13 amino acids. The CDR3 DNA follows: TGTGCCAGCAGTGGGACAGGGGGTCAGCCCCAGCATTTT. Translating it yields CASSGTGGQPQHF.

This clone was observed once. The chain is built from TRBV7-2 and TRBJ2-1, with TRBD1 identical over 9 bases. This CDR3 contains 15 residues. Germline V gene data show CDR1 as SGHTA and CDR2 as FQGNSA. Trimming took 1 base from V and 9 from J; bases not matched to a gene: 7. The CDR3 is CASSLGGGTGLEQFF. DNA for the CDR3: TGTGCCAGCAGCTTAGGGGGGGGGACAGGGCTTGAGCAGTTCTTC.

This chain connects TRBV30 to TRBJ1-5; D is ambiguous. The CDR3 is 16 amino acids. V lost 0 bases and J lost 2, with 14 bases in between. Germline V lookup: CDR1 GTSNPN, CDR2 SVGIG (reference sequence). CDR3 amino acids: CAWSVSVWQGNQPQHF. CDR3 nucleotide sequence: TGTGCCTGGAGTGTATCTGTTTGGCAGGGCAATCAGCCCCAGCATTTT.

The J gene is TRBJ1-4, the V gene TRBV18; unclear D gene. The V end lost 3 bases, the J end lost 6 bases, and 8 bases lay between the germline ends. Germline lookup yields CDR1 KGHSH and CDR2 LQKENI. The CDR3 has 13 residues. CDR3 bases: TGTGCCAGCTCACCTCTAACCGATGAAAAACTGTTTTTT. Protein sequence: CASSPLTDEKLFF.

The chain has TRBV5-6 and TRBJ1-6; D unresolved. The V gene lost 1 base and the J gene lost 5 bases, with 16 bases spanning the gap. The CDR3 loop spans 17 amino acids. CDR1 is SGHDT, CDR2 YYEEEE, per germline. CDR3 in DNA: TGTGCCAGCAGCTTGCGGGGATTACTCGGCGATAATTCACCCCTCCACTTT. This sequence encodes CASSLRGLLGDNSPLHF.

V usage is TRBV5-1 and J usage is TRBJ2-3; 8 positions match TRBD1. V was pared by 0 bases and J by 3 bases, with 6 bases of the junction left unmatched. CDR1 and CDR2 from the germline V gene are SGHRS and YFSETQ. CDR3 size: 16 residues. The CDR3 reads CASSLAFGTGTDTQYF. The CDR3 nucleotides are TGCGCCAGCAGCTTGGCCTTCGGGACAGGTACAGATACGCAGTATTTT.

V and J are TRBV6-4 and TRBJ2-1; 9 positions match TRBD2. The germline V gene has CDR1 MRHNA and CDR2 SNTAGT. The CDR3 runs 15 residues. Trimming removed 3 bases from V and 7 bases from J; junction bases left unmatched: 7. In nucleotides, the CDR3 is TGTGCCAGCAGTGAGAATAGCGGGAGTATAAATGAGCAGTTCTTC. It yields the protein CASSENSGSINEQFF.

The CDR3, as DNA: TGTGCCAGCAGCTTAGGGGACAGGGGCAGGAACACTGAAGCTTTCTTT. It yields the protein CASSLGDRGRNTEAFF. This chain connects TRBV7-8 to TRBJ1-1; 10 nucleotides agree with TRBD1. V was pared by 1 base and J by 1 base, with 3 bases of the junction left unmatched. The CDR3 is made up of 16 amino acids. Germline V gene data show CDR1 as SGHVS and CDR2 as FQNEAQ.

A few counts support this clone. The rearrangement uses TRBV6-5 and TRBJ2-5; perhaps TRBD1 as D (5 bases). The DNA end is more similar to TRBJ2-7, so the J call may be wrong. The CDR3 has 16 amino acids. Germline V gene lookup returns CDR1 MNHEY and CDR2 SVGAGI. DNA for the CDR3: TGTGCCAGCAGTTACTCGGGTCAGGGTAATACCTACGAGCAGTACTTC. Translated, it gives CASSYSGQGNTYEQYF.